Presented here are 9 T cell receptor beta chains from one specimen sequenced in a study of CD8 T cells in ankylosing spondylitis. TCRdb re-derived calls from the 5' RACE reads in MiXCR, one entry per CDR3 protein. The sample consists of some 220,000 distinct CDR3 sequences, roughly 8.2% of them appearing once. Sequenced: blood, either unsorted or a sorted T cell fraction (not recorded which). The receptors originated from a female donor with ankylosing spondylitis or in good health (not recorded which).

This clonotype was counted ten times or more. J is TRBJ2-1 and V is TRBV4-3, with 12 bases identical to TRBD2. This CDR3 spans 15 amino acids. CDR1 is LGHNA, CDR2 YSLEER, per germline. The junction had 4 bases not matched to a gene; V was cut back by 7 bases and J by 3 bases. This chain's CDR3 is CASTPTSGGYNEQFF. The DNA of the CDR3 is TGCGCCAGCACCCCGACTAGCGGGGGCTACAATGAGCAGTTCTTC.

This clonotype occurred many times. Written as DNA, the CDR3 is TGTGCCAGCAGTTTTGGGGACAGTGGAGGGGGCACTGAAGCTTTCTTT. Its protein product is CASSFGDSGGGTEAFF. This chain connects TRBV28 to TRBJ1-1, with TRBD1 matching over 7 bases. CDR1 and CDR2 (germline): MDHEN, SYDVKM. The CDR3 has 16 residues. The V segment lost 3 bases and the J segment 4 bases; nucleotides outside the gene matches: 11.

As to this clonotype: Possible read error: a much larger clone is one base away. The V gene is TRBV11-2, the J gene TRBJ1-2; 8 bases align to TRBD1. Per germline, CDR1 SGHAT and CDR2 FQNNGV. This CDR3 spans 17 amino acids. V dropped 5 bases and J dropped 0; count of bases not matched to a gene: 11. The CDR3 is CASSIGAGGRANYGYTF. The CDR3, as DNA: TGTGCCAGCAGCATCGGGGCAGGGGGCAGAGCTAACTATGGCTACACCTTC.

This chain links TRBV20-1 with TRBJ2-7; D unclear. Trimming stripped 3 bases from V and 4 bases from J, with 19 bases between. The germline V gene has CDR1 DFQATT and CDR2 SNEGSKA (reference sequence). This CDR3 is built from 15 residues. The CDR3 sequence: CSASAPGLIEYEQYF. The CDR3 nucleotides read TGCAGTGCTAGTGCCCCGGGTTTAATAGAATACGAGCAGTACTTC.

This clonotype was recorded many times. The V and J genes are TRBV24-1 and TRBJ1-1, with D maybe TRBD1 (5 bases). This CDR3 is built from 14 residues. The V end was cut by 7 bases, the J end by 4 bases, with 15 bases between. Germline V CDR1 and CDR2: KGHDR, SFDVKD. CDR3 protein: CATRGTGRGTEAFF. CDR3 bases: TGTGCCACCAGGGGGACGGGAAGGGGCACTGAAGCTTTCTTT.

This clonotype has ten or more counts. The chain employs TRBV20-1 and TRBJ2-7, with D perhaps TRBD2 (6 bases). Trimming cost V 6 bases and J 7 bases, with 22 bases left between them. The CDR3 totals 14 residues. Germline V gene lookup returns CDR1 DFQATT and CDR2 SNEGSKA (reference sequence). CDR3 amino acids: CSATPTRSEREQYF. CDR3 DNA: TGCAGTGCAACACCGACTAGATCGGAACGTGAGCAGTACTTC.

This clonotype came up many times. The chain carries TRBV12-5 and TRBJ2-7; TRBD1 matches at 7 bases. J lost 5 bases, V lost 7 bases, and 8 bases had no gene match. Germline CDR1 LGHNT, CDR2 FRNRAP. This CDR3 is 13 amino acids long. CDR3 DNA sequence: TGTGCTAGTGTCGGGACAGATCACCACGAGCAGTACTTC. It yields the protein CASVGTDHHEQYF.

The table lists this clonotype with many counts. The chain has TRBV12-3 or TRBV12-4 and TRBJ2-7; TRBD2 agrees at 8 bases. Germline trimming cut 4 bases from V and 2 bases from J; bases unmatched to any gene: 4. This CDR3 contains 14 residues. The CDR3 DNA follows: TGTGCCAGCAGTTGGACTAGCCCGGCCTACGAGCAGTACTTC. It translates to CASSWTSPAYEQYF.

This clonotype was picked up many times. This sequence joins TRBV7-8 and TRBJ2-5; D might be TRBD1 (6 bases). Looked up from germline, CDR1 is SGHVS and CDR2 is FQNEAQ. V lost 6 bases to trimming and J lost 4 bases, with 9 bases between them. The length of the CDR3 is 12 residues. CDR3 residues: CASRSTGETQYF. For the CDR3, the DNA is TGTGCCAGCAGGTCGACAGGAGAGACCCAGTACTTC.